What follows are 2 T cell receptor beta chains derived from one specimen sequenced in a study of blood T cell repertoires in COVID-19. Generated by immunoSEQ multiplex PCR, the TCRdb table keeps only in-frame clones and is missing some. This sample carries about 130,000 clones, around four fifths of them seen once, and the ten largest clones take 15% to 20%. The material sequenced was PBMCs or T cells enriched from blood (not recorded which). These receptors all come from a man under 40 who had recovered from COVID-19.

This clone was observed once. The CDR3 loop is CASSLRGSVNTEAFF. In DNA form, the CDR3 reads TGTGCCAGCAGTTTACGCGGCAGCGTGAACACTGAAGCTTTCTTT. The chain has TRBV27 and TRBJ1-1; D is unresolved. The CDR3 extends over 15 amino acids. V lost 2 bases and J lost 0, with 10 bases in between. Germline V CDR1 and CDR2: MNHEY, SMNVEV (reference sequence).

The chain couples TRBV5-4 to TRBJ1-1, with TRBD1 matching over 8 bases. CDR3 size: 15 residues. Germline assignment: CDR1 SGHNT and CDR2 YYREEE (reference sequence). V gave up 0 bases and J gave up 5 bases; unmatched junction bases: 6. CDR3 amino acids: CASSLAQGAGTEAFF. The CDR3 nucleotides read TGTGCCAGCAGCTTGGCGCAGGGGGCAGGGACTGAAGCTTTCTTT.